The 9 T cell receptor beta chains given below trace back to one sample, sequenced in a study of cytomegalovirus exposure and HLA in healthy donors. PCR employed 60 Vbeta and 13 Jbeta primers. Produced via immunoSEQ multiplex PCR; TCRdb's table is partial and in-frame only. This table holds around 49,000 clones, 80% found once. The specimen was PBMCs. All receptors come from a man between 25 and 39 years old in good health and CMV-seropositive.

The chain joins TRBV4-1 to TRBJ2-2; D remains ambiguous. CDR1 and CDR2 from the germline V gene are MGHRA and YSYEKL. V dropped 0 bases and J dropped 4 bases, with 9 bases sitting between them. This CDR3 spans 15 amino acids. In DNA, the CDR3 is TGCGCCAGCAGCCAAGATTGGTCTAGCACCGGGGAGCTGTTTTTT. Protein product: CASSQDWSSTGELFF.

V is TRBV5-1 and J is TRBJ2-1; 12 bases are shared with TRBD1. The trim removed 0 bases at V and 3 bases at J, leaving 7 bases unmatched. CDR3 length equals 18 residues. Germline V CDR1 and CDR2: SGHRS, YFSETQ. The CDR3 loop reads CASSLAGTGGKGYNEQFF. In nucleotides, the CDR3 is TGCGCCAGCAGCTTGGCCGGGACAGGGGGCAAGGGCTACAATGAGCAGTTCTTC.

This clone was counted only a few times. This CDR3 is CASSPWYRGRITGELFF. In DNA form, the CDR3 reads TGTGCCAGCAGCCCCTGGTACAGGGGGCGTATCACCGGGGAGCTGTTTTTT. V and J are TRBV5-5 and TRBJ2-2; 9 bases fit TRBD1. V lost 4 bases, J lost 4 bases, and 11 bases stayed unmatched. CDR3 size: 17 residues. Per the germline V gene, CDR1 is SGHKS and CDR2 is YYEKEE (reference sequence).

The chain joins TRBV28 to TRBJ2-7; TRBD2 agrees at 10 bases. CDR1 is MDHEN, CDR2 SYDVKM, per germline. The CDR3 runs to 18 residues. V gave up 4 bases and J gave up 2 bases; unmatched junction bases: 14. The CDR3 DNA is TGTGCCAGCAGTTATTTGGTAAGAGCGGGGGGGGCGACCTACGAGCAGTACTTC. Amino acids: CASSYLVRAGGATYEQYF. The entire variable domain, with the rest obtained from reference TRBV28 and TRBJ2-7, is as follows: DVKVTQSSRYLVKRTGEKVFLECVQDMDHENMFWYRQDPGLGLRLIYFSYDVKMKEKGDIPEGYSVSREKKERFSLILESASTNQTSMYLCASSYLVRAGGATYEQYFGPGTRLTVT.

V usage is TRBV6-5 and J usage is TRBJ2-3; D perhaps matches TRBD2 (6 bases). V was trimmed by 4 bases and J by 0 bases, leaving 14 bases between them. This CDR3 is 16 amino acids long. Per germline, CDR1 MNHEY and CDR2 SVGAGI. The CDR3 loop is CASSWRGHTSTDTQYF. CDR3 in DNA: TGTGCCAGCAGTTGGAGGGGCCATACTAGCACAGATACGCAGTATTTT.

This clone was detected ten times or more. The V gene is TRBV2, the J gene TRBJ2-1, with 8 bases identical to TRBD2. This CDR3 is 16 amino acids long. Germline lookup yields CDR1 SNHLY and CDR2 FYNNEI. The ends lost 1 base at V and 4 bases at J; junction bases unmatched: 6. The chain's CDR3 is CASSEVVAGGYNEQFF. As DNA, the CDR3 is TGTGCCAGCAGTGAAGTGGTGGCGGGGGGTTACAATGAGCAGTTCTTC.

This clone was seen a handful of times. V gene TRBV6-1 combines with J gene TRBJ1-4; TRBD1 matches 7 bases. Germline values: CDR1 MNHNS, CDR2 SASEGT. The ends lost 4 bases at V and 3 bases at J; junction bases unmatched: 5. The CDR3 spans 15 residues. The CDR3 loop is CASSAGDSPNEKLFF. CDR3 nucleotide sequence: TGTGCCAGCAGTGCCGGGGACAGCCCTAATGAAAAACTGTTTTTT.

This clone was recorded a few times. The genes are TRBV5-1 and TRBJ2-7; possibly TRBD2 for D (5 bases). The CDR3 spans 14 residues. V was shortened by 6 bases and J by 5 bases, with 18 bases between the two germline ends. Germline CDR1 reads SGHRS; CDR2 reads YFSETQ. CDR3 residues: CASKLASTGNEQYF. Written as DNA, the CDR3 is TGCGCCAGCAAGTTAGCTAGCACGGGGAACGAGCAGTACTTC.

This clone was found a few times. This rearrangement joins TRBV5-5 to TRBJ1-5; D is undetermined. V lost 3 bases to trimming and J lost 5 bases, with 9 bases between them. The CDR3 length is 13 residues. The germline CDR1 and CDR2 sequences are SGHKS and YYEKEE (reference sequence). The CDR3 DNA follows: TGTGCCAGCAGCTCGGGATTTTATCAGCCCCAGCATTTT. Protein: CASSSGFYQPQHF.